The 14 T cell receptor beta chains reported below all come from one sample, sequenced in a study of cytomegalovirus exposure and HLA in healthy donors listed by TCRdb under 2017. Libraries came from the immunoSEQ multiplex PCR assay. For the multiplex PCR, a mixture combining 60 forward primers for TCR Vbeta segments and 13 reverse primers for TCR Jbeta segments was used. The clones in this table, taken by TCRdb from immuneACCESS, are in-frame only. Not every clone is retained; where verified, under half of the shortfall comes from an unresolved V gene, and the cause of the rest is unknown. The sample table holds approximately 50,000 clones. The top ten constitute approximately 2.2% of the sample. Sequencing was performed on PBMCs. The receptors stem from a female donor in good health and CMV-seronegative.

The V gene is TRBV7-2, the J gene TRBJ2-7; D is unclear. This CDR3 contains 15 residues. Between the trimmed V and J ends, which lost 5 bases and 0 bases, there was a span of 14 bases. Germline V lookup: CDR1 SGHTA, CDR2 FQGNSA. CDR3 nucleotides: TGTGCCAGCAGCCTGGGCTTCGTGAGCTCCTACGAGCAGTACTTC. Protein: CASSLGFVSSYEQYF.

The genes are TRBV19 and TRBJ1-2; 8 nucleotides match TRBD1. The CDR3 sequence is 16 residues long. Germline loops: CDR1 LNHDA, CDR2 SQIVND (reference sequence). With V trimmed by 2 bases and J by 3 bases, 8 bases remained unmatched. CDR3 bases: TGTGCCAGTAGTATATCGTCAGGGGGCAGGTACTATGGCTACACCTTC. This codes for CASSISSGGRYYGYTF.

This chain links TRBV7-9 with TRBJ2-1, with 8 nucleotides matching TRBD2. V shed 7 bases, J shed 5 bases, and the junction held 10 bases outside the gene matches. The CDR3 loop spans 15 amino acids. CDR1 SEHNR and CDR2 FQNEAQ come from the germline V gene (reference sequence). The CDR3 DNA follows: TGTGCCAGCACTTTTAGCGGGGACGTAAACAATGAGCAGTTCTTC. Its protein product is CASTFSGDVNNEQFF.

The chain carries TRBV7-9 and TRBJ2-5, with 7 bases lining up with TRBD1. CDR3 size: 14 residues. The germline gives CDR1 SEHNR, CDR2 FQNEAQ (reference sequence). Germline trimming cut 5 bases from V and 3 bases from J; bases unmatched to any gene: 6. CDR3 protein: CASSPWTGEETQYF. CDR3 coding DNA: TGTGCCAGCAGCCCTTGGACAGGAGAAGAGACCCAGTACTTC.

The chain combines TRBV6-1 with TRBJ2-3; possibly TRBD2 for D (6 bases). The V gene's germline CDR1 is MNHNS and CDR2 SASEGT. CDR3 length: 15 residues. V was trimmed by 5 bases and J by 1 base, leaving 13 bases between them. CDR3 in amino acids: CASSFPGTRTDTQYF. In nucleotides, the CDR3 is TGTGCCAGCAGTTTCCCCGGGACTCGCACAGATACGCAGTATTTT.

This rearrangement joins TRBV7-2 to TRBJ1-1, with TRBD1 identical over 7 bases. Per the germline V gene, CDR1 is SGHTA and CDR2 is FQGNSA. The CDR3 contains 16 residues. With V trimmed by 1 base and J by 4 bases, 9 bases remained unmatched. CDR3 DNA sequence: TGTGCCAGCAGCTTAGTCCTCGCACAGGGGCCCACTGAAGCTTTCTTT. The encoded protein is CASSLVLAQGPTEAFF. The whole variable domain, filled in from reference TRBV7-2 and TRBJ1-1, reads GAGVSQSPSNKVTEKGKDVELRCDPISGHTALYWYRQSLGQGLEFLIYFQGNSAPDKSGLPSDRFSAERTGGSVSTLTIQRTQQEDSAVYLCASSLVLAQGPTEAFFGQGTRLTVV.

On this clone itself: Germline is not matched at one junction end, which may reflect a read error. V usage is TRBV7-7 and J usage is TRBJ2-2, with D perhaps matching TRBD1 (6 bases). Germline CDR1 reads SSHAT; CDR2 reads FNYEAQ (reference sequence). The CDR3 length is 15 residues. The CDR3 spells CASSLGAPNTGELFF. The CDR3 nucleotides read TGTGCTAGCAGCTTGGGGGCGCCGAACACCGGGGAGCTGTTTTTT.

The CDR3 sequence is CASSQGVAGGIDTQYF. The CDR3 bases are TGCGCCAGCAGCCAAGGGGTAGCGGGAGGGATAGATACGCAGTATTTT. The genes are TRBV4-1 and TRBJ2-3; 11 bases align to TRBD2. V trimming: 1 base; J trimming: 5 bases; junction bases outside the gene matches: 5. The CDR3 consists of 16 residues. Germline V gene lookup returns CDR1 MGHRA and CDR2 YSYEKL.

The CDR3 bases are TGCGCCAGCAGCCAAGATCCCAGCGGGAGTTCATCCTACGAGCAGTACTTC. Residues: CASSQDPSGSSSYEQYF. The chain is built from TRBV4-1 and TRBJ2-7; 8 nucleotides align to TRBD2. Looked up from germline, CDR1 is MGHRA and CDR2 is YSYEKL. V lost 0 bases to trimming and J lost 1 base; unmatched junction nucleotides: 8. This CDR3 region has 17 residues.

The V gene is TRBV10-3, the J gene TRBJ1-6; D unclear. This CDR3 is 15 amino acids long. V was trimmed by 3 bases and J by 7 bases, leaving 13 bases between them. CDR1 and CDR2 from the germline V gene are ENHRY and SYGVKD. The CDR3, as DNA: TGTGCCATCAGTGACCTACACAGCTCCAATTCACCCCTCCACTTT. Translating gives CAISDLHSSNSPLHF.

This chain uses TRBV7-9 with TRBJ2-7, with D uncertain. CDR1 and CDR2 (germline): SEHNR, FQNEAQ (reference sequence). V shed 1 base and J shed 6 bases, with 4 bases lying between them. CDR3 length: 11 amino acids. In DNA form, the CDR3 reads TGTGCCAGCAGCTTAGAGAGCGAGCAGTACTTC. Its translation: CASSLESEQYF. Drawing the rest from reference TRBV7-9 and TRBJ2-7, the complete variable domain is DTGVSQNPRHKITKRGQNVTFRCDPISEHNRLYWYRQTLGQGPEFLTYFQNEAQLEKSRLLSDRFSAERPKGSFSTLEIQRTEQGDSAMYLCASSLESEQYFGPGTRLTVT.

The rearrangement uses TRBV11-2 and TRBJ1-6; D uncertain. Trimming stripped 2 bases from V and 0 bases from J, with 14 bases between. The CDR3 length is 18 residues. Germline V lookup: CDR1 SGHAT, CDR2 FQNNGV. The CDR3 DNA reads as TGTGCCAGCAGCTTAAACGGGATCGGGATCTCCTATAATTCACCCCTCCACTTT. This codes for CASSLNGIGISYNSPLHF.

The rearrangement joins TRBV7-3 to TRBJ1-6; maybe TRBD1 (6 bases). V lost 1 base, J lost 4 bases, and 17 bases lay in between. From germline, CDR1 is SGHTA and CDR2 FQGTGA. The CDR3 runs 18 residues. CDR3: CASSLKPPGRGYNSPLHF. CDR3 in DNA: TGTGCCAGCAGCTTAAAGCCCCCCGGCAGGGGTTATAATTCACCCCTCCACTTT. Using reference TRBV7-3 and TRBJ1-6 for the parts outside the CDR3, the full variable domain is GAGVSQTPSNKVTEKGKYVELRCDPISGHTALYWYRQSLGQGPEFLIYFQGTGAADDSGLPNDRFFAVRPEGSVSTLKIQRTERGDSAVYLCASSLKPPGRGYNSPLHFGNGTRLTVT.

This chain connects TRBV5-1 to TRBJ2-2, with 9 bases lining up with TRBD1. The CDR3 totals 16 residues. Germline V gene sequence: CDR1 SGHRS, CDR2 YFSETQ. Trimming at V came to 1 base and at J to 3 bases, leaving 4 bases not matched to a gene. The CDR3 DNA follows: TGCGCCAGCAGCTTGCGACAGGGGGGCGACACCGGGGAGCTGTTTTTT. Protein: CASSLRQGGDTGELFF.